The subject of this entry is one TCR beta chain. Its specificity is not known. TCRdb re-called the reads through MiXCR, storing one row per CDR3 protein. The sample gives under 850,000 distinct CDR3 sequences, 30% to 35% of which show up once; around a sixth is in the top ten. This sample stems from a study of T cell repertoires in cytomegalovirus infection. Study information: CMV epitopes used comprised recently identified HLA-C-restricted ones and well-studied HLA-B-restricted ones. Study-wide results and caveats: The cumulative frequency of public TCR beta families identified carriers of CMV plus the relevant HLA. There were HLA-C-restricted CMV-specific TCR beta clonotypes dominating the ex vivo response.

Source: cultured PBMCs, taken from culture after CMV antigen stimulation. The receptor's source is a human donor in good health (CMV status not recorded). Some clones in this sample may be carry-over from other donors' samples.

In nucleotides, the CDR3 is TGTGCCAGCAGCCGAGTAGAGGGCAAAACTGAAGCTTTCTTT. Translated, it gives CASSRVEGKTEAFF. This chain connects TRBV9 to TRBJ1-1; D gene ambiguous. The CDR3 extends over 14 amino acids. The germline V gene has CDR1 SGDLS and CDR2 YYNGEE. The germline V and J ends were trimmed by 4 bases and 5 bases, with 15 bases remaining between them.